These T cell receptor beta chains were read from a single sample in a study of blood T cell repertoires in COVID-19. TCRdb's copy holds only in-frame clones and misses some; the assay was immunoSEQ multiplex PCR. The top ten clones hold approximately 8% of a sample with tens of thousands of clones, roughly 86% of them seen once. Sequenced: peripheral blood. Every receptor here comes from a human donor with acute or convalescent COVID-19. The donor label of this sample is uncertain. CDR3s include the opening cysteine and the closing phenylalanine or tryptophan. D genes are given only for firm matches. The listing skips clone size in some rows; elsewhere it reads once, few, many or a size class.

clone_size	j_call	v_call	d_call	cdr3_nt	cdr3_aa
-	TRBJ1-4	TRBV5-1	TRBD1	TGCGCCAGCAGCTTGGGGGGACAGAGCTCAACTAATGAAAAACTGTTTTTT	CASSLGGQSSTNEKLFF
-	TRBJ1-6	TRBV19	-	TGTGCCAGTAGACGAAAGGACTTTAATTCACCCCTCCACTTT	CASRRKDFNSPLHF
-	TRBJ1-3	TRBV30	TRBD1	TGTGCTTCGGGACAGGGGGCTGGGAACACCATATATTTT	CASGQGAGNTIYF
few	TRBJ2-2	TRBV4-1	-	TGCGCCAGCAGCCAAGATCGGACTGGGGCGAACACCGGGGAGCTGTTTTTT	CASSQDRTGANTGELFF
once	TRBJ1-1	TRBV2	TRBD1	TGTGCCAGCAGTCTCCGACAGGGGGAAACTGAAGCTTTCTTT	CASSLRQGETEAFF
-	TRBJ2-7	TRBV29-1	TRBD1	TGCAGCGTACCGGGACAGAGCTCCTACGAGCAGTACTTC	CSVPGQSSYEQYF
many	TRBJ1-4	TRBV18	TRBD1	TGTGCCAGCTCACCACCCGAAGGGGGCAGGTACGGTGAAAAACTGTTTTTT	CASSPPEGGRYGEKLFF
-	TRBJ2-7	TRBV7-9	-	TGTGCCAGCAGCCCGTGGGGGCTCAGGGGATTGGCCGAGCAGTACTTC	CASSPWGLRGLAEQYF
-	TRBJ2-1	TRBV6-5	TRBD1	TGTGCCAGCAGTCCCGACCCCCGGGACAGAGTAAAGTTCTTC	CASSPDPRDRVKFF
-	TRBJ1-2	TRBV10-3	TRBD1	TGTGCCATCAGGGGATCCGGGACAGGGGGCGATGGCTACACCTTC	CAIRGSGTGGDGYTF
-	TRBJ1-5	TRBV3-1/TRBV3-2	-	TGTGCCAGGCCCGGGGGGCCCCAGCATTTT	CARPGGPQHF
-	TRBJ2-1	TRBV18	-	TGTGCCAGCTCACGAGAGGCGGTGGGTGACAATGAGCAGTTCTTC	CASSREAVGDNEQFF
-	TRBJ2-7	TRBV12-3/TRBV12-4	-	TGTGCCAGCAGTGCCTACTCCTACGAGCAGTACTTC	CASSAYSYEQYF
once	TRBJ2-3	TRBV5-5	TRBD2	TGTGCCAGCAGCTTGGGGACTAGCGGGGGTATCACAGATACGCAGTATTTT	CASSLGTSGGITDTQYF
-	TRBJ2-3	TRBV11-3	TRBD2	TGTGCCAGCAGCTCAGGACTAGCGGGAAGCACAGATACGCAGTATTTT	CASSSGLAGSTDTQYF
-	TRBJ1-5	TRBV6-2/TRBV6-3	-	TGTGCCAGCAGTTACATCTTCAGTGATAGCAATCAGCCCCAGCATTTT	CASSYIFSDSNQPQHF